This TCR beta chain was obtained from a study of OX40 agonist ivuxolimab in advanced cancers. The CDR3 totals 16 residues. V shed 2 bases and J shed 4 bases, with 18 bases lying between them. Germline V gene lookup returns CDR1 LNHDA and CDR2 SQIVND (reference sequence). Repertoires were generated with immunoSEQ multiplex PCR, while TCRdb's copy carries only in-frame clones and drops some. Here the sample spans around 69,000 clones, around 86% being singletons. The timepoints at which blood was sampled were baseline, cycle 4 day 1, and cycle 7 day 1. The chain recombines TRBV19 with TRBJ2-7; either TRBD1 or TRBD2 may fit D (6 bases each). The sequence came from an adult with an advanced solid tumor such as melanoma, head and neck, liver or kidney cancer. The input for sequencing was CD4+ or CD8+ T cells sorted from blood, taken in a trial of the OX40 agonist ivuxolimab. This chain's CDR3 is CASSIIGGGAVYEQYF. The CDR3 DNA reads as TGTGCCAGTAGTATAATCGGAGGGGGAGCCGTATACGAGCAGTACTTC.